Following are 9 T cell receptor beta chains from one sample sequenced in a study of blood T cell repertoires in COVID-19. The method was immunoSEQ multiplex PCR; TCRdb's version includes in-frame clones alone and lacks a portion of them. The sample yields some 110,000 clones, more than 85% seen once. Sequencing was performed on peripheral blood. The receptors here all came from a human donor in a cohort sampled during active COVID-19.

V is TRBV20-1 and J is TRBJ2-3; no definite D call. Germline V gene sequence: CDR1 DFQATT, CDR2 SNEGSKA (reference sequence). Trimming took off 0 bases at V and 11 bases at J, with 6 bases between the two ends. The CDR3 contains 10 residues. The CDR3: CSARDVLQYF. Here the CDR3 DNA reads TGCAGTGCTAGAGACGTCTTGCAGTATTTT.

V and J are TRBV27 and TRBJ2-2, with D perhaps TRBD1 (6 bases). The germline V gene has CDR1 MNHEY and CDR2 SMNVEV (reference sequence). Trimming took 2 bases from V and 0 from J, leaving 13 bases between them. This CDR3 has 17 residues. The CDR3 DNA reads TGTGCCAGCAGTTTAGGGGGCGGCTCCGCGAACACCGGGGAGCTGTTTTTT. The encoded protein is CASSLGGGSANTGELFF.

This chain links TRBV12-3 or TRBV12-4 with TRBJ2-1, with D tentatively TRBD1 (5 bases). Trimming removed 3 bases at V and 9 bases at J, with 9 bases between. CDR3 length: 12 residues. CDR3 in amino acids: CASSFLGVEQFF. Here the CDR3 DNA reads TGTGCCAGCAGTTTTTTAGGGGTTGAGCAGTTCTTC.

The chain combines TRBV19 with TRBJ2-1, with 7 bases fitting TRBD1. The CDR3 contains 17 residues. V lost 3 bases to trimming and J lost 3 bases; unmatched junction nucleotides: 11. From germline, CDR1 is LNHDA and CDR2 SQIVND (reference sequence). For the CDR3, the DNA is TGTGCCAGTAGTATGACAGGGCCCCAGCCAGGCTACAATGAGCAGTTCTTC. Protein product: CASSMTGPQPGYNEQFF. Supplemented by reference TRBV19 and TRBJ2-1, the full variable domain reads DGGITQSPKYLFRKEGQNVTLSCEQNLNHDAMYWYRQDPGQGLRLIYYSQIVNDFQKGDIAEGYSVSREKKESFPLTVTSAQKNPTAFYLCASSMTGPQPGYNEQFFGPGTRLTVL.

The chain carries TRBV9 and TRBJ2-2; a possible D gene is TRBD1 (5 bases). Trimming stripped 0 bases from V and 1 base from J, with 10 bases between. The germline CDR1 and CDR2 sequences are SGDLS and YYNGEE. The CDR3 runs to 16 residues. The CDR3 DNA sequence: TGTGCCAGCAGCGTAGGGGGTAGGGGGAACACCGGGGAGCTGTTTTTT. This encodes CASSVGGRGNTGELFF.

This clone was seen a handful of times. J is TRBJ2-1 and V is TRBV20-1, with 9 nucleotides matching TRBD2. Germline trimming cut 3 bases from V and 8 bases from J; bases unmatched to any gene: 11. This CDR3 region has 15 residues. Germline lookup yields CDR1 DFQATT and CDR2 SNEGSKA (reference sequence). The CDR3, as DNA: TGCAGTGCTAGTGTGACTAGCGGCCTTTCTTATGAGCAGTTCTTC. It translates to CSASVTSGLSYEQFF.

The genes are TRBV2 and TRBJ2-3; possibly TRBD2 for D (6 bases). CDR3 length: 14 residues. CDR1 and CDR2 from the germline V gene are SNHLY and FYNNEI. V lost 3 bases and J lost 4, with 11 bases in between. For the CDR3, the DNA is TGTGCCAGCAGTGAGGGCCGGGAGTCAGATACGCAGTATTTT. This translates into CASSEGRESDTQYF.

V and J are TRBV25-1 and TRBJ1-6; a weak D match, TRBD1 (5 bases). This CDR3 spans 14 amino acids. Trimming took 4 bases from V and 6 from J, leaving 10 bases between them. In germline, CDR1 is MGHDK, CDR2 SYGVNS. The CDR3 nucleotides are TGTGCCAGCAGTGGGGAAGACAGTAATTCACCCCTCCACTTT. Translation: CASSGEDSNSPLHF.

The gene calls are TRBV12-3 or TRBV12-4 and TRBJ2-1; possibly TRBD1 for D (5 bases). The CDR3 has 13 residues. V was clipped by 2 bases and J by 7 bases, with 9 bases between them. As DNA, the CDR3 is TGTGCCAGCAGTTTAAACAGGTGGAATGAGCAGTTCTTC. Amino acids: CASSLNRWNEQFF.